Only one count was recorded for the clone carrying this T cell receptor beta chain. This entry belongs to a study of blood T cell repertoires in COVID-19. Here immunoSEQ multiplex PCR was the method, and the copy in TCRdb shows in-frame clones only, minus some. The table lists about 180,000 clones, 81% of them singletons. The CDR3 length is 13 residues. After removal of 6 bases from V and 1 base from J, the junction contained 5 bases not matched to a gene. Germline V gene lookup returns CDR1 SQVTM and CDR2 ANQGSEA. The gene calls are TRBV29-1 and TRBJ1-1, with 7 positions matching TRBD1. The sequencing sample was made of peripheral blood. The origin of this receptor is a woman of 80 years or more with COVID-19, enrolled during active disease. CDR3 coding DNA: TGCAGCGTCCTGGGACAGTCGAACACTGAAGCTTTCTTT. Residues: CSVLGQSNTEAFF.